The 21 T cell receptor beta chains below were found in one sample sequenced in a study of patients and donors after allogeneic stem cell transplantation. MiXCR, applied by TCRdb to the RT-PCR reads, yields one record per CDR3 protein. This table holds tens of thousands of distinct CDR3 sequences, around 49% found once. The specimen sequenced was blood, either unsorted or a sorted T cell fraction (not recorded which). The receptors originated from a human donor who was either an allogeneic HSCT recipient or a stem cell or donor lymphocyte infusion donor (not recorded which). It is not recorded whose cells these are; they may come from a transplant donor.

This clonotype was detected a few times. CDR3 nucleotide sequence: TGTGCCAGCAATTTGTGGAGCTCCAATCAGCCCCAGCATTTT. Protein product: CASNLWSSNQPQHF. This chain connects TRBV2 to TRBJ1-5, with unresolved D. CDR1 and CDR2 from the germline V gene are SNHLY and FYNNEI. V was shortened by 7 bases and J by 3 bases, with 13 bases between the two germline ends. The CDR3 has 14 residues.

The chain uses TRBV20-1 and TRBJ1-1; TRBD1 might be the D (6 bases). Trimming shortened V by 3 bases and J by 2 bases, and 16 bases separated the two germline ends. The CDR3 spans 15 residues. CDR1 DFQATT and CDR2 SNEGSKA come from the germline V gene (reference sequence). In nucleotides, the CDR3 is TGCAGTGCTAGGGACCCGGGACACAAAAACACTGAAGCTTTCTTT. This codes for CSARDPGHKNTEAFF.

This clonotype has just a few counts. This chain uses TRBV10-3 with TRBJ1-2; D gene uncertain. Germline CDR1 is ENHRY and CDR2 is SYGVKD. The V gene lost 2 bases and the J gene lost 8 bases, with 15 bases spanning the gap. This CDR3 comprises 14 residues. The CDR3, as DNA: TGTGCCATCAGTGAGAGGTCCACTCAGCCGGGCTACACCTTC. Protein: CAISERSTQPGYTF.

The rearrangement joins TRBV6-5 to TRBJ2-2; 12 bases line up with TRBD2. Trimming removed 6 bases from V and 0 bases from J; junction bases left unmatched: 2. The CDR3 is 16 residues long. Germline CDR1 is MNHEY and CDR2 is SVGAGI. CDR3 coding DNA: TGTGCCAGCAGGACTAGCGGGAGAGCGAACACCGGGGAGCTGTTTTTT. Translation: CASRTSGRANTGELFF.

V gene TRBV7-2 combines with J gene TRBJ1-1; D is unresolved. This CDR3 has 15 residues. Trimming left V 1 base short and J 1 base short, with 10 bases between. Germline lookup yields CDR1 SGHTA and CDR2 FQGNSA. CDR3 coding DNA: TGTGCCAGCAGCTTAGGTTACTATGAGAACACTGAAGCTTTCTTT. Translated, it gives CASSLGYYENTEAFF.

This clonotype was counted only a few times. The J gene is TRBJ1-1, the V gene TRBV20-1, with 9 bases matching TRBD1. This CDR3 region has 14 residues. V lost 3 bases to trimming and J lost 6 bases; unmatched junction nucleotides: 8. Looked up from germline, CDR1 is DFQATT and CDR2 is SNEGSKA (reference sequence). The CDR3 nucleotides read TGCAGTGCTAGGTCTCCGGGACAGGGTGCTGAAGCTTTCTTT. Its translation: CSARSPGQGAEAFF.

The rearrangement links TRBV9 to TRBJ2-7, with D perhaps assigned TRBD1 or TRBD2 (5 bases each). CDR1 and CDR2 (germline): SGDLS, YYNGEE. The V gene lost 2 bases and the J gene lost 3 bases, with 15 bases spanning the gap. This CDR3 is built from 15 residues. The CDR3 sequence: CASSVEPGPYYEQYF. In DNA, the CDR3 is TGTGCCAGCAGCGTCGAACCGGGACCCTACTACGAGCAGTACTTC.

This clonotype was found a few times. The rearrangement joins TRBV20-1 to TRBJ1-3; the D is unclear. The V gene's germline CDR1 is DFQATT and CDR2 SNEGSKA (reference sequence). The CDR3 is 15 amino acids. Trimming removed 0 bases from V and 0 bases from J, with 9 bases in between. CDR3 residues: CSAREGRSSGNTIYF. CDR3 DNA sequence: TGCAGTGCTAGAGAGGGCCGGTCCTCTGGAAACACCATATATTTT.

Here the CDR3 DNA reads TGCAGCGTTGTCGGGGGGAATGAGCAGTTCTTC. Translation gives CSVVGGNEQFF. V and J are TRBV29-1 and TRBJ2-1; 7 positions match TRBD2. Trimming removed 4 bases from V and 7 bases from J; junction bases left unmatched: 1. Germline loops: CDR1 SQVTM, CDR2 ANQGSEA. The CDR3 runs 11 residues.

The chain employs TRBV7-2 and TRBJ2-1; D perhaps matches TRBD2 (6 bases). This CDR3 has 13 amino acids. From germline, CDR1 is SGHTA and CDR2 FQGNSA. Trimming stripped 1 base from V and 7 bases from J, with 8 bases between. The CDR3 loop is CASSLERVNEQFF. The CDR3 DNA sequence: TGTGCCAGCAGCTTAGAGCGGGTAAATGAGCAGTTCTTC.

The V call is TRBV12-3 or TRBV12-4, the J call TRBJ1-5, with D possibly matching TRBD1 (5 bases). V lost 6 bases and J lost 6, with 15 bases in between. CDR3 length: 14 amino acids. DNA for the CDR3: TGTGCCAGCAGACTGGGGACGGGCGTTCAGCCCCAGCATTTT. It yields the protein CASRLGTGVQPQHF.

V is TRBV9 and J is TRBJ1-5; D unclear. V was pared by 4 bases and J by 0 bases, with 17 bases between. The CDR3 contains 17 residues. Germline V gene data show CDR1 as SGDLS and CDR2 as YYNGEE. CDR3 DNA sequence: TGTGCCAGCAGCTCCCCCCCCCTTCAGGATAGCAATCAGCCCCAGCATTTT. Translation gives CASSSPPLQDSNQPQHF.

The chain links TRBV20-1 to TRBJ2-7; D might be TRBD2 (6 bases). V dropped 6 bases and J dropped 2 bases, with 20 bases sitting between them. Germline values: CDR1 DFQATT, CDR2 SNEGSKA (reference sequence). The CDR3 runs to 15 residues. CDR3 sequence reads: CSAKHPGRTTYEQYF. The CDR3 DNA reads TGCAGTGCCAAACACCCGGGTAGGACTACCTACGAGCAGTACTTC.

There are a few counts of this clonotype. This chain's CDR3 is CSARDEDRGGTEAFF. In DNA, the CDR3 is TGCAGTGCTAGAGATGAGGACAGGGGCGGCACTGAAGCTTTCTTT. The chain uses TRBV20-1 and TRBJ1-1; 9 positions agree with TRBD1. Germline V gives CDR1 DFQATT, CDR2 SNEGSKA (reference sequence). Trimming cost V 0 bases and J 4 bases; bases outside gene matches: 6. The CDR3 covers 15 residues.

The chain's CDR3 is CASSLAGTGSLGGYGYTF. In DNA form, the CDR3 reads TGTGCCAGCAGCCTGGCCGGGACAGGGTCGTTGGGGGGCTATGGCTACACCTTC. This chain connects TRBV6-1 to TRBJ1-2; 9 bases are a match to TRBD1. The V gene's germline CDR1 is MNHNS and CDR2 SASEGT. The V gene end was trimmed by 6 bases and the J gene end by 4 bases; junction bases not matched to a gene: 18. CDR3 length: 18 amino acids.

The rearrangement uses TRBV15 and TRBJ1-1; D not resolved. The V gene lost 6 bases and the J gene lost 3 bases, with 11 bases spanning the gap. Looked up from germline, CDR1 is LNHNV and CDR2 is YYDKDF (reference sequence). CDR3 length: 13 residues. CDR3 nucleotides: TGTGCCACCAGTGGTTCCTGGGACACTGAAGCTTTCTTT. This encodes CATSGSWDTEAFF.

This chain joins TRBV5-6 and TRBJ1-1; 7 nucleotides line up with TRBD1. The CDR3 consists of 16 residues. The germline V gene encodes CDR1 SGHDT and CDR2 YYEEEE. With V trimmed by 2 bases and J by 1 base, 8 bases remained unmatched. DNA of the CDR3: TGTGCCAGCAGCTTCAAACAGGGGATTAGGAACACTGAAGCTTTCTTT. This translates into CASSFKQGIRNTEAFF.

The rearrangement joins TRBV7-2 to TRBJ1-2, with D perhaps matching TRBD1 (5 bases). The CDR3 is 14 residues long. Looked up from germline, CDR1 is SGHTA and CDR2 is FQGNSA. Trimming left V 5 bases short and J 4 bases short, with 14 bases between. This chain's CDR3 is CASSPGPESYGYTF. CDR3 nucleotide sequence: TGTGCCAGCAGCCCGGGACCCGAATCCTATGGCTACACCTTC. Drawing the rest from reference TRBV7-2 and TRBJ1-2, the complete variable domain is GAGVSQSPSNKVTEKGKDVELRCDPISGHTALYWYRQSLGQGLEFLIYFQGNSAPDKSGLPSDRFSAERTGGSVSTLTIQRTQQEDSAVYLCASSPGPESYGYTFGSGTRLTVV.

J is TRBJ1-2 and V is TRBV6-5, with D unresolved. Deletions cut 2 bases from V and 8 bases from J, with 15 bases between. CDR3 length: 14 residues. Germline V gives CDR1 MNHEY, CDR2 SVGAGI. The CDR3 bases are TGTGCCAGCAGTTACCGGATAAATCCGAAGGGCTACACCTTC. It translates to CASSYRINPKGYTF.

The chain joins TRBV20-1 to TRBJ2-1; TRBD2 agrees at 11 bases. Germline V lookup: CDR1 DFQATT, CDR2 SNEGSKA (reference sequence). This CDR3 contains 15 residues. J was trimmed by 8 bases and V by 3 bases; bases with no gene match: 9. The CDR3 sequence is CSARHGLAGGDEQFF. CDR3 coding DNA: TGCAGTGCTAGGCATGGACTAGCGGGTGGGGATGAGCAGTTCTTC.

A few counts support this clonotype. The genes are TRBV7-2 and TRBJ1-5; 7 bases align to TRBD1. This CDR3 contains 13 residues. The germline V gene has CDR1 SGHTA and CDR2 FQGNSA. Losses at the gene ends were 4 bases for V and 7 bases for J; bases not matched to a gene: 4. CDR3 bases: TGTGCCAGCAGCTCAGACAGGGCCCAGCCCCAGCATTTT. Amino acids: CASSSDRAQPQHF.